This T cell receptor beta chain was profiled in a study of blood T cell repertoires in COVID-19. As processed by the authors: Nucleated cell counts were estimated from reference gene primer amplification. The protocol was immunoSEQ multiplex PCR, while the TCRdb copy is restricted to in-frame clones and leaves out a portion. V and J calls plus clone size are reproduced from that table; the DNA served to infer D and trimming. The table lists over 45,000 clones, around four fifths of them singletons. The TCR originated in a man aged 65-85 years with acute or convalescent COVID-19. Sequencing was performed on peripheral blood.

CDR3 residues: CATQQGQGSGEQYF. The CDR3 nucleotides are TGTGCCACCCAGCAGGGACAGGGGTCCGGCGAGCAGTACTTC. The J gene is TRBJ2-7, the V gene TRBV6-5; 10 bases agree with TRBD1. The CDR3 totals 14 residues. The trim removed 10 bases at V and 6 bases at J, leaving 12 bases unmatched. Per germline, CDR1 MNHEY and CDR2 SVGAGI.